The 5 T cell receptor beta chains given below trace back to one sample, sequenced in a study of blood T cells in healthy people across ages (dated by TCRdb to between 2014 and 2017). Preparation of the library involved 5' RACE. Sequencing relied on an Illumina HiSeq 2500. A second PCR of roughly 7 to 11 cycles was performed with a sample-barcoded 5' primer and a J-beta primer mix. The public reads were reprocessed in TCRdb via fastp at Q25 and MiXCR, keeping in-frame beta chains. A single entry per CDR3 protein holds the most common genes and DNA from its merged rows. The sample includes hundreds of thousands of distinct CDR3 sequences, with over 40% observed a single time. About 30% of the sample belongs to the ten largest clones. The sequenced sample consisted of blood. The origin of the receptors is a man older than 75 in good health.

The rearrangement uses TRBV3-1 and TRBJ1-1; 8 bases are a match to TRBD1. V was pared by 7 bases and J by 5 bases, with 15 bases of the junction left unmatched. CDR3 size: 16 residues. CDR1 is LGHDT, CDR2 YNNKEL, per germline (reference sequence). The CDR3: CASTRRTGRRRTEAFF. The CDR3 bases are TGTGCCAGCACCCGACGGACAGGGAGAAGGCGGACTGAAGCTTTCTTT.

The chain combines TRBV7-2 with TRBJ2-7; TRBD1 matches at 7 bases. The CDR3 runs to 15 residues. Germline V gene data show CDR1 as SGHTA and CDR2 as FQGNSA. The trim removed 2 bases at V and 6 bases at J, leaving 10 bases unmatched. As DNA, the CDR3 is TGTGCCAGCAGCTTAACCAGTCTTAACAGGGGCGAGCAGTACTTC. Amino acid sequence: CASSLTSLNRGEQYF.

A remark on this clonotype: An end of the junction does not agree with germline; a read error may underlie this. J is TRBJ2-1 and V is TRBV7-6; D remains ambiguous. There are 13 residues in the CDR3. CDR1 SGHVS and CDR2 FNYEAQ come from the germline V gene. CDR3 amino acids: CAGSLYSACEQFF. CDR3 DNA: TGTGCCGGCAGCTTATACTCGGCGTGTGAGCAGTTCTTC.

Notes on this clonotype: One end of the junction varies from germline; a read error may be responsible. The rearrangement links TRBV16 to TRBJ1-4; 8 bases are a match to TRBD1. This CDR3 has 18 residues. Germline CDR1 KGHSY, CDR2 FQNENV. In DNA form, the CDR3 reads TGTGCCAGCAGCCAATGGACAGGGAAGGCGGCAACTAGTGAAAAACTGTTTTTT. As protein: CASSQWTGKAATSEKLFF.

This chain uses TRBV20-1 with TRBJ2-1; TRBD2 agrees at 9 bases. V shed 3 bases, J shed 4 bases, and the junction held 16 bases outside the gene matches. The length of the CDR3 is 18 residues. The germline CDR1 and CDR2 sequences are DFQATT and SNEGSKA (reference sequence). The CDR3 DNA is TGCAGTGCTAGCCCGACGGGTAGCGGGGGAAACTTATACAATGAGCAGTTCTTC. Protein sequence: CSASPTGSGGNLYNEQFF.